This T cell receptor beta chain was captured in a study of cytomegalovirus exposure and HLA in healthy donors. About this clone: What it binds is not known.

Trimming removed 5 bases from V and 0 bases from J; junction bases left unmatched: 6. The CDR3 is made up of 15 amino acids. Per germline, CDR1 LNHDA and CDR2 SQIVND (reference sequence). PCR primers comprised 60 Vbeta and 13 Jbeta primers. The assay was immunoSEQ multiplex PCR, and TCRdb's table has in-frame clones only and misses some. The sample contains about 190,000 clones, 65% to 90% of which appear only once. Study-wide findings and caveats: The study labeled 164 TCR beta chains cytomegalovirus-associated. It was likely that a cluster of highly shared sequence variants was a sequencing artifact. In a later analysis, most CMV-associated TCR beta chains appeared HLA-restricted.

This receptor was identified in a man aged 35 to 55 in good health and CMV-seropositive. The V and J genes are TRBV19 and TRBJ1-2, with 7 bases identical to TRBD1. The material sequenced was PBMCs. The CDR3 coding sequence is TGTGCCAGTAGTCTCTCCGGGACAGCTAACTATGGCTACACCTTC. Its translation is CASSLSGTANYGYTF.